The clone carrying this T cell receptor (beta chain) was seen more than once but under ten times. No patient received treatment before thyroid surgery. The data stem from a study of metastatic and nonmetastatic thyroid tumors. The V gene lost 3 bases and the J gene lost 2 bases, with 14 bases spanning the gap. Germline V gene data show CDR1 as MGHDK and CDR2 as SYGVNS. The CDR3 has 15 amino acids. TCRdb reprocessed the PCR reads via MiXCR. Seen here are around 14,000 clones, roughly a quarter observed once, and the top ten hold under 8.5%. The sequence was obtained from a female donor with papillary thyroid cancer or a benign thyroid nodule (not recorded which). Some clones in this sample may be carry-over from other donors' samples. This rearrangement joins TRBV25-1 to TRBJ2-7; either TRBD1 or TRBD2 may fit D (6 bases each). Sequenced: tumor tissue. The CDR3 DNA reads as TGTGCCAGCAGTGATGGGGGGCGCAGGGCCTACGAGCAGTACTTC. Encoded protein: CASSDGGRRAYEQYF.